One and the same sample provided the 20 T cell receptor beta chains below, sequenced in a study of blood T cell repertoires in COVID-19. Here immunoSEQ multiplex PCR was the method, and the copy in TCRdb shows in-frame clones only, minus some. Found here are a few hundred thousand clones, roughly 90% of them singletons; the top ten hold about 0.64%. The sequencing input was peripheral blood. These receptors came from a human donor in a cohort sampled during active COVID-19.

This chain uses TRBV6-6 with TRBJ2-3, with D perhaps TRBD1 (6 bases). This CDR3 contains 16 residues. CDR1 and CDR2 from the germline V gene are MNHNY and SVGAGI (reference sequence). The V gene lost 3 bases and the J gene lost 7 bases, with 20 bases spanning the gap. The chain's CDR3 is CASSYKLGDRLNTQYF. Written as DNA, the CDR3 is TGTGCCAGCAGTTATAAGCTGGGAGACAGGCTAAATACGCAGTATTTT.

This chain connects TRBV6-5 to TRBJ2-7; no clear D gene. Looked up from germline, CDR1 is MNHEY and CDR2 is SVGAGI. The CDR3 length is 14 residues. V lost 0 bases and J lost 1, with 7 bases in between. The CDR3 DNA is TGTGCCAGCAGTTACTCCCGCAGTTCCTACGAGCAGTACTTC. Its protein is CASSYSRSSYEQYF.

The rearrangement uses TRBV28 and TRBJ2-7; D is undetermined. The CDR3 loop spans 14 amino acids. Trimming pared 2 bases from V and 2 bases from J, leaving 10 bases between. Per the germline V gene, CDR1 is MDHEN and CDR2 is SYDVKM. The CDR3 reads CASSLVLGPYEQYF. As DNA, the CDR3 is TGTGCCAGCAGTTTAGTGCTTGGCCCCTACGAGCAGTACTTC.

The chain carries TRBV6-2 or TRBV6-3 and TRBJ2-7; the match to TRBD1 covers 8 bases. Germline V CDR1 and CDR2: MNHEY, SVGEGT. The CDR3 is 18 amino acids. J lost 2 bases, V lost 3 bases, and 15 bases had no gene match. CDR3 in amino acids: CASSYKIAGGGGAYEQYF. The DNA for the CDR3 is TGTGCCAGCAGTTATAAGATCGCAGGGGGCGGAGGTGCCTACGAGCAGTACTTC.

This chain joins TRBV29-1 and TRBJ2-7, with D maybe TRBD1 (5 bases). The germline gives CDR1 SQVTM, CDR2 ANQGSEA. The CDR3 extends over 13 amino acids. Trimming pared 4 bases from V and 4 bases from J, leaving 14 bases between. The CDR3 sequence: CSVGGASPYEQYF. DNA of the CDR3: TGCAGCGTTGGTGGGGCCTCCCCTTACGAGCAGTACTTC.

The chain's CDR3 is CASSLAVAGGVLDTQYF. CDR3 in DNA: TGTGCCAGCAGCTTAGCAGTCGCGGGGGGGGTCCTGGATACGCAGTATTTT. The chain recombines TRBV7-2 with TRBJ2-3; 9 nucleotides agree with TRBD2. CDR1 SGHTA and CDR2 FQGNSA come from the germline V gene. The junction had 10 bases not matched to a gene; V was cut back by 0 bases and J by 6 bases. The CDR3 covers 17 residues.

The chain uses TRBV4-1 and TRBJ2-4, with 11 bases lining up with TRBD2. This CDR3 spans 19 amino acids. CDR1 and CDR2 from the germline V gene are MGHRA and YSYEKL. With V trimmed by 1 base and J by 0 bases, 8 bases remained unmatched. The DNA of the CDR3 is TGCGCCAGCAGCCAAGGGCGAACTAGCGGGAGATTAGCCAAAAACATTCAGTACTTC. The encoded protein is CASSQGRTSGRLAKNIQYF.

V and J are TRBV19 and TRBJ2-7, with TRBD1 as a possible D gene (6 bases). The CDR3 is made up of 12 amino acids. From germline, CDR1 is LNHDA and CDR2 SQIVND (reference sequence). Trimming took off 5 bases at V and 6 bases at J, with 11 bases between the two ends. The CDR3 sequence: CASSSQGFEQYF. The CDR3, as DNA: TGTGCCAGTAGTTCCCAGGGGTTCGAGCAGTACTTC.

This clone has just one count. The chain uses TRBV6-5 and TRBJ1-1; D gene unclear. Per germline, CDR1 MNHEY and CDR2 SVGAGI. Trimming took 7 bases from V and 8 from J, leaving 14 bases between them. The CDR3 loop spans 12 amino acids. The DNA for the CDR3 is TGTGCCAGCACCGCCGAGGGTCCGGAAGCTTTCTTT. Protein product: CASTAEGPEAFF.

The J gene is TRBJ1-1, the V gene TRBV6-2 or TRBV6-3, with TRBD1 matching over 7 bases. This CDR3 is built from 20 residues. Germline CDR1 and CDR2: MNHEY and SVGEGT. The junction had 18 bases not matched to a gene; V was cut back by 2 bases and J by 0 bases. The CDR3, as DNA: TGTGCCAGCAGTTACCCCTTCCTGGGCCGGGACAGCCGATTGAACACTGAAGCTTTCTTT. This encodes CASSYPFLGRDSRLNTEAFF.

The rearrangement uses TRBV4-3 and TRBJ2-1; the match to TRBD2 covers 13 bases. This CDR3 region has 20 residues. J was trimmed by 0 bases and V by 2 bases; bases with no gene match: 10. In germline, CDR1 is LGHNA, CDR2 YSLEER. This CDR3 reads CASSQSRTSGGLSSYNEQFF. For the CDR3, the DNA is TGCGCCAGCAGCCAATCGCGGACTAGCGGGGGCTTAAGCTCCTACAATGAGCAGTTCTTC.

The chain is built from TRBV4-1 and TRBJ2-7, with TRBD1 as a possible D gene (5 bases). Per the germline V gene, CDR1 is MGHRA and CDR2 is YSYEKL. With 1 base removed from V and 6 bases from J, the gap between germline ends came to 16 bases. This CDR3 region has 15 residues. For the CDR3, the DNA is TGCGCCAGCAGCCAAGGGCCCCAGGGCAATAGCGAGCAGTACTTC. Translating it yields CASSQGPQGNSEQYF.

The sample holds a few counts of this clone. The CDR3 loop reads CASTSSIVANTGELFF. CDR3 nucleotide sequence: TGTGCCAGCACGAGCTCCATTGTCGCAAACACCGGGGAGCTGTTTTTT. The chain joins TRBV9 to TRBJ2-2; no reliable D call. The CDR3 sequence is 16 residues long. Germline lookup yields CDR1 SGDLS and CDR2 YYNGEE. V was shortened by 6 bases and J by 2 bases, with 17 bases between the two germline ends.

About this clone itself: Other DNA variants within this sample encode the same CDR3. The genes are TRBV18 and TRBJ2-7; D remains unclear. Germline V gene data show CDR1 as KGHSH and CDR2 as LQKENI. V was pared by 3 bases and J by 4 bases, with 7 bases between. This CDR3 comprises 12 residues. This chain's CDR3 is CASSPSTYEQYF. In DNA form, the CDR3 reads TGTGCCAGCTCACCCTCGACTTACGAGCAGTACTTC.

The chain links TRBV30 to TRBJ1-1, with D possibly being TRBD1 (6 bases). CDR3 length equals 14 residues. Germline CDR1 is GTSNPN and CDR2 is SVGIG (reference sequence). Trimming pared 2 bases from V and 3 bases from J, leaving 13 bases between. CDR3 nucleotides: TGTGCCTGGAGTTTGGACAGAGCGGACACTGAAGCTTTCTTT. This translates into CAWSLDRADTEAFF.

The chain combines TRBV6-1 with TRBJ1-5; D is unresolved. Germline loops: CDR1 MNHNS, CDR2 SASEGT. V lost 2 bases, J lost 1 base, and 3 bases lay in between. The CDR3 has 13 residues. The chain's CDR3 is CASSELSNQPQHF. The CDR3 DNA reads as TGTGCCAGCAGTGAATTAAGCAATCAGCCCCAGCATTTT.

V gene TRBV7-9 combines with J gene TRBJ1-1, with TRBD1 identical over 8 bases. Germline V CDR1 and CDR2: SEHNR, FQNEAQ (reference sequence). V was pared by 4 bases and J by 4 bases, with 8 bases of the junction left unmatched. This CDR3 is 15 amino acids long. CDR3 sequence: CASSSPDRALTEAFF. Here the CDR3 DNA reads TGTGCCAGCAGCTCTCCGGACAGGGCCCTCACTGAAGCTTTCTTT.

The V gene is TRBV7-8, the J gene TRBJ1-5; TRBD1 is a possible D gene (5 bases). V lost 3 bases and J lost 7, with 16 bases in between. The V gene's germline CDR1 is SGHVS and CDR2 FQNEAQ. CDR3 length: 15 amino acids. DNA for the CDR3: TGTGCCAGCAGCTTTCACGGGGGAATAGGACAGCCCCAGCATTTT. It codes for CASSFHGGIGQPQHF.

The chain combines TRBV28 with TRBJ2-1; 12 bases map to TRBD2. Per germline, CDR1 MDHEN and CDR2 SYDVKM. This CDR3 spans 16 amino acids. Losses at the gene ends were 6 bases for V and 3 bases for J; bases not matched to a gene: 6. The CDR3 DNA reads TGTGCCAGCAGCACCGGGACTAGCGGGTTCTACAATGAGCAGTTCTTC. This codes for CASSTGTSGFYNEQFF.

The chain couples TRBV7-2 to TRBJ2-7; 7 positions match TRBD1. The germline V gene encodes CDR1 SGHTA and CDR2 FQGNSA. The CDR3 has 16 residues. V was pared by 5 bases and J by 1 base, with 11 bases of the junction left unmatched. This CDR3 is CASSLAYGTASYEQYF. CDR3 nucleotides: TGTGCCAGCAGCCTTGCTTATGGGACAGCATCCTACGAGCAGTACTTC.